What follows is one T cell receptor (beta chain) and its context. Its specificity is not known. Sampling times: baseline, cycle 4 day 1, cycle 7 day 1. Only in-frame clones appear in the TCRdb table, and some are missing; sequencing was by immunoSEQ multiplex PCR. The sample has about 46,000 clones; 88% are singletons. The data stem from a study of OX40 agonist ivuxolimab in advanced cancers. Looking at the study overall: Dose-escalation patients were diagnosed with hepatocellular carcinoma, melanoma, renal cell cancer or head and neck cancer.

Study conclusions and caveats: Patients with a partial response at 0.1-3.0 mg/kg had among the lowest clonal expansion. Expanded clones tended on average to be more numerous among CD8+ T cells than CD4+.

Trimming cost V 0 bases and J 7 bases, with 11 bases left between them. CDR1 and CDR2 (germline): SGHRS, YFSETQ. The CDR3 is 14 amino acids. This specimen consisted of CD4+ or CD8+ T cells sorted from blood, obtained in a trial of the OX40 agonist ivuxolimab. The chain couples TRBV5-1 to TRBJ2-1; no firm D call. The receptor comes from an adult with an advanced solid tumor such as melanoma, head and neck, liver or kidney cancer. The CDR3: CASSLAGLSNEQFF. CDR3 nucleotide sequence: TGCGCCAGCAGCTTGGCCGGCCTCTCAAATGAGCAGTTCTTC.